This TCR beta chain came from a study of chemoradiotherapy in HPV16-positive cancers. The assay was immunoSEQ multiplex PCR, and TCRdb's table has in-frame clones only and misses some. The table shows about 2,000 clones, with more than 80% occurring only once. Germline V gives CDR1 MDHEN, CDR2 SYDVKM. This CDR3 comprises 15 residues. Trimming stripped 5 bases from V and 3 bases from J, with 17 bases between. V is TRBV28 and J is TRBJ2-7; D remains ambiguous. This TCR was sampled from a human donor with HPV-associated anogenital cancer. The sequencing here drew on tumor tissue, taken from a patient who underwent chemoradiotherapy. The CDR3 protein is CASSPTPSWGYEQYF. The CDR3 DNA reads as TGTGCCAGCAGTCCAACACCAAGCTGGGGCTACGAGCAGTACTTC.